One and the same sample provided the 20 T cell receptor beta chains below, sequenced in a study of OX40 agonist ivuxolimab in advanced cancers. Produced via immunoSEQ multiplex PCR; TCRdb's table is partial and in-frame only. The table records about 36,000 clones, 74% of them present only once. The specimen was CD4+ or CD8+ T cells sorted from blood, collected in a trial of the OX40 agonist ivuxolimab. The receptor set was obtained from an adult with an advanced solid tumor such as melanoma, head and neck, liver or kidney cancer.

This clone was seen a single time. The rearrangement links TRBV7-2 to TRBJ1-4, with TRBD1 matching 8 bases. The CDR3 sequence is 16 residues long. Germline values: CDR1 SGHTA, CDR2 FQGNSA. Trimming cost V 5 bases and J 0 bases; bases outside gene matches: 5. CDR3 bases: TGTGCCAGCAGCCTCAGGGGGCCTCCAACTAATGAAAAACTGTTTTTT. It specifies CASSLRGPPTNEKLFF.

The chain uses TRBV9 and TRBJ2-1; the D gene is possibly TRBD2 (6 bases). Trimming removed 3 bases from V and 9 bases from J, with 16 bases in between. This CDR3 comprises 14 residues. The germline V gene has CDR1 SGDLS and CDR2 YYNGEE. DNA of the CDR3: TGTGCCAGCAGCGAGCTATTATTGGAGGGTGAGCAGTTCTTC. Its translation: CASSELLLEGEQFF. Based on the CDR3 plus reference TRBV9 and TRBJ2-1, the full variable domain is DSGVTQTPKHLITATGQRVTLRCSPRSGDLSVYWYQQSLDQGLQFLIQYYNGEERAKGNILERFSAQQFPDLHSELNLSSLELGDSALYFCASSELLLEGEQFFGPGTRLTVL.

CDR3 coding DNA: TGCGCCAGCAGCTTGGCTCTAGCGGGGGTCAACCAAGAGACCCAGTACTTC. It translates to CASSLALAGVNQETQYF. This chain joins TRBV5-1 and TRBJ2-5; TRBD2 agrees at 10 bases. Unmatched junction bases numbered 5, after V lost 0 bases and J lost 0 bases. This CDR3 is built from 17 residues. Germline V gene data show CDR1 as SGHRS and CDR2 as YFSETQ.

There are a few counts of this clone. V usage is TRBV5-4 and J usage is TRBJ1-2; a possible D gene is TRBD1 (6 bases). Germline V CDR1 and CDR2: SGHNT, YYREEE (reference sequence). V lost 3 bases, J lost 4 bases, and 19 bases lay in between. The CDR3 length is 16 residues. CDR3 sequence reads: CASSSRWGGPGYGYTF. CDR3 in DNA: TGTGCCAGCAGCTCGCGTTGGGGGGGGCCGGGCTATGGCTACACCTTC.

The chain joins TRBV30 to TRBJ2-5; 10 bases map to TRBD2. The CDR3 spans 16 residues. Germline loops: CDR1 GTSNPN, CDR2 SVGIG (reference sequence). Losses at the gene ends were 3 bases for V and 0 bases for J; bases not matched to a gene: 7. The CDR3, as DNA: TGTGCCTGGAGGCTAGCGGGGGTCGAGTACCAAGAGACCCAGTACTTC. As protein: CAWRLAGVEYQETQYF.

The J gene is TRBJ2-1, the V gene TRBV12-5; a possible D gene is TRBD2 (5 bases). Germline assignment: CDR1 LGHNT and CDR2 FRNRAP. This CDR3 spans 17 amino acids. V lost 0 bases and J lost 5, with 17 bases in between. CDR3 sequence reads: CASGLVHFTVRDNEQFF. The CDR3 DNA is TGTGCTAGTGGTTTGGTACATTTCACGGTGAGGGACAATGAGCAGTTCTTC.

The chain carries TRBV2 and TRBJ2-7; D possibly corresponds to TRBD1 (6 bases). Per the germline V gene, CDR1 is SNHLY and CDR2 is FYNNEI. The CDR3 loop spans 12 amino acids. V lost 6 bases to trimming and J lost 6 bases, with 12 bases between them. Here the CDR3 DNA reads TGTGCCAGCAGCACAGACAGGTCCGAGCAGTACTTC. Protein product: CASSTDRSEQYF. Full variable domain (remainder filled in from reference TRBV2 and TRBJ2-7): EPEVTQTPSHQVTQMGQEVILRCVPISNHLYFYWYRQILGQKVEFLVSFYNNEISEKSEIFDDQFSVERPDGSNFTLKIRSTKLEDSAMYFCASSTDRSEQYFGPGTRLTVT.

On this clone: Because the CDR3's place on the DNA is in doubt, the DNA is left out and the CDR3 is given as listed by TCRdb. The chain recombines TRBV7-9 with TRBJ2-7; the table calls TRBD2, which could not be checked here. The CDR3 comprises 12 residues, both ends counted. Germline CDR1 SEHNR, CDR2 FQNEAQ (reference sequence). The CDR3: CASSSDWGAGSV.

This clone was counted only a few times. This chain links TRBV5-1 with TRBJ1-2; possible D gene TRBD1, 6 bases. V was cut by 3 bases and J by 7 bases, with 16 bases left in between. The CDR3 totals 14 residues. Germline assignment: CDR1 SGHRS and CDR2 YFSETQ. CDR3: CASSSESGTSGYTF. CDR3 sequence (DNA): TGCGCCAGCAGCTCTGAATCCGGGACATCTGGCTACACCTTC. The full variable domain, with the rest looked up from reference TRBV5-1 and TRBJ1-2, is KAGVTQTPRYLIKTRGQQVTLSCSPISGHRSVSWYQQTPGQGLQFLFEYFSETQRNKGNFPGRFSGRQFSNSRSEMNVSTLELGDSALYLCASSSESGTSGYTFGSGTRLTVV.

This clone was seen only a few times. The chain recombines TRBV6-1 with TRBJ2-6; no reliable D call. Trimming took off 3 bases at V and 3 bases at J, with 6 bases between the two ends. Germline V gives CDR1 MNHNS, CDR2 SASEGT. The CDR3 runs to 14 residues. CDR3 in amino acids: CASSDWGGANVLTF. CDR3 nucleotide sequence: TGTGCCAGCAGTGACTGGGGTGGGGCCAACGTCCTGACTTTC.

This clone has only one observation. This chain connects TRBV28 to TRBJ2-1; 8 bases agree with TRBD2. CDR3 length: 16 amino acids. Germline V gene data show CDR1 as MDHEN and CDR2 as SYDVKM. V lost 7 bases and J lost 1; bases outside the gene matches: 9. As DNA, the CDR3 is TGTGCCAGCATACGTGGAGCGGGGGCGTCCTACAATGAGCAGTTCTTC. It specifies CASIRGAGASYNEQFF.

With regard to this clone: This specimen includes other DNA sequences encoding the same CDR3. The rearrangement links TRBV2 to TRBJ1-5; TRBD1 matches at 10 bases. Germline V gene sequence: CDR1 SNHLY, CDR2 FYNNEI. This CDR3 has 13 amino acids. V lost 6 bases to trimming and J lost 4 bases; unmatched junction nucleotides: 0. In nucleotides, the CDR3 is TGTGCCAGCAGGGGACAGGGGAATCAGCCCCAGCATTTT. The encoded protein is CASRGQGNQPQHF.

The rearrangement uses TRBV27 and TRBJ2-1, with 15 bases lining up with TRBD2. The length of the CDR3 is 14 residues. Unmatched junction bases numbered 5, after V lost 7 bases and J lost 10 bases. The germline V gene has CDR1 MNHEY and CDR2 SMNVEV (reference sequence). The DNA for the CDR3 is TGTGCCAGCACTGGGACTAGCGGGGGGTGGGAGCAGTTCTTC. This sequence encodes CASTGTSGGWEQFF.

The V gene is TRBV6-5, the J gene TRBJ2-5, with TRBD2 matching over 13 bases. Losses at the gene ends were 6 bases for V and 7 bases for J; bases not matched to a gene: 8. The V gene's germline CDR1 is MNHEY and CDR2 SVGAGI. The CDR3 extends over 15 amino acids. The chain's CDR3 is CASSLGLAGPGTQYF. The CDR3 DNA reads as TGTGCCAGCAGCCTGGGACTAGCGGGGCCTGGGACCCAGTACTTC.

This chain connects TRBV27 to TRBJ1-1; 12 nucleotides match TRBD1. This CDR3 spans 15 amino acids. The V gene's germline CDR1 is MNHEY and CDR2 SMNVEV (reference sequence). The J segment lost 3 bases and the V segment lost 6 bases, leaving 5 bases of the junction unmatched. CDR3 in DNA: TGTGCCAGCAGGGGACAGGGGGCACGCGACACTGAAGCTTTCTTT. This sequence encodes CASRGQGARDTEAFF.

The V and J genes are TRBV2 and TRBJ2-3, with 7 bases lining up with TRBD1. The CDR3 is 15 amino acids. Losses at the gene ends were 5 bases for V and 2 bases for J; bases not matched to a gene: 7. Germline assignment: CDR1 SNHLY and CDR2 FYNNEI. CDR3 DNA sequence: TGTGCCAGCAGTATACCGGGACAGATCACAGATACGCAGTATTTT. It yields the protein CASSIPGQITDTQYF.

The CDR3 here is CATSRQTSGYSNQPQHF. The CDR3 DNA follows: TGTGCCACCTCGCGACAAACTAGCGGGTATAGCAATCAGCCCCAGCATTTT. The chain carries TRBV27 and TRBJ1-5, with D hard to call. Germline-derived CDR1 and CDR2 are MNHEY and SMNVEV (reference sequence). This CDR3 spans 17 amino acids. Trimming removed 10 bases from V and 0 bases from J, with 22 bases in between.

This chain links TRBV7-4 with TRBJ2-7, with TRBD1 matching 9 bases. Germline values: CDR1 SGHVT, CDR2 SQSDAQ. The CDR3 consists of 16 residues. Trimming removed 5 bases from V and 1 base from J; junction bases left unmatched: 9. In nucleotides, the CDR3 is TGTGCCAGCAGCCTAAGAGGGGACAGGGTGTCCTACGAGCAGTACGTC. Its translation: CASSLRGDRVSYEQYV.

The rearrangement links TRBV7-8 to TRBJ1-5, with 7 bases aligning to TRBD1. V shed 3 bases, J shed 7 bases, and the junction held 24 bases outside the gene matches. The CDR3 is 20 residues long. Germline CDR1 reads SGHVS; CDR2 reads FQNEAQ. The CDR3 loop is CASSLRLRDSGQRIVQPQHF. CDR3 coding DNA: TGTGCCAGCAGCTTGAGGTTAAGAGACTCGGGACAGAGAATCGTGCAGCCCCAGCATTTT.

The chain combines TRBV6-1 with TRBJ1-2; TRBD1 aligns across 8 bases. After removal of 6 bases from V and 5 bases from J, the junction contained 5 bases not matched to a gene. CDR3 length: 13 amino acids. CDR1 and CDR2 (germline): MNHNS, SASEGT. The CDR3 region has the DNA TGTGCCAGCAGGACAGGGGAATGGTATGGCTACACCTTC. This sequence encodes CASRTGEWYGYTF.